These T cell receptor beta chains were read from a single sample in a study of T-cell memory formation after mild COVID-19. MiXCR, applied by TCRdb to the 5' RACE reads, yields one record per CDR3 protein. The sample lists fewer than 450,000 distinct CDR3 sequences; approximately 25% were seen once. Sequenced: PBMCs or a T cell subset sorted from them (not recorded which). Source of these receptors: an adult woman who had mild COVID-19 (a few samples of this study predate the infection). Cell type and time point are not known. CDR3s include the opening cysteine and the closing phenylalanine or tryptophan. Fields, in order: J gene, D gene, clone size, V gene, CDR3 DNA, CDR3 protein. The D gene is left open where the match is weak. For some rows the clone size is stated as once, few or many, or as a class when expanded; others skip it.

j_call: TRBJ2-7; d_call: .; clone_size: .; v_call: TRBV9; cdr3_nt: TGTGCCAGCAGCGTAGGGACTCGAAATAGCTACGAGCAGTACTTC; cdr3_aa: CASSVGTRNSYEQYF
j_call: TRBJ2-7; d_call: .; clone_size: .; v_call: TRBV18; cdr3_nt: TGTGCCAGCTCACCACTCGGGGGAGAGGTGCAGCACGAGCAGTACTTC; cdr3_aa: CASSPLGGEVQHEQYF
j_call: TRBJ1-5; d_call: TRBD1; clone_size: few; v_call: TRBV5-4; cdr3_nt: TGTGCCAGCAGCTCCCTCGGGACAGGGGTGCAGCCCCAGCATTTT; cdr3_aa: CASSSLGTGVQPQHF
j_call: TRBJ2-5; d_call: .; clone_size: .; v_call: TRBV29-1; cdr3_nt: TGCAGCGTTGAAGGAGAACCTCTACAAGAGACCCAGTACTTC; cdr3_aa: CSVEGEPLQETQYF
j_call: TRBJ2-1; d_call: TRBD2; clone_size: few; v_call: TRBV4-2; cdr3_nt: TGTGCCAGCAGCGGCGGACTAGCGGCTAGCTCCTACAATGAGCAGTTCTTC; cdr3_aa: CASSGGLAASSYNEQFF
j_call: TRBJ2-7; d_call: .; clone_size: few; v_call: TRBV5-1; cdr3_nt: TGCGCCAGCAGCTTGGAGCCCAGGGGTAGCTCCTACGAGCAGTACTTC; cdr3_aa: CASSLEPRGSSYEQYF
j_call: TRBJ2-7; d_call: .; clone_size: many; v_call: TRBV7-8; cdr3_nt: TGTGCCAGCAGCTCAAAACCTCTATCCTACGAGCAGTACTTC; cdr3_aa: CASSSKPLSYEQYF
j_call: TRBJ2-3; d_call: .; clone_size: few; v_call: TRBV2; cdr3_nt: TGTGCCAGCAGTGATGGGGGGGCCGAAGATACGCAGTATTTT; cdr3_aa: CASSDGGAEDTQYF
j_call: TRBJ1-1; d_call: .; clone_size: .; v_call: TRBV20-1; cdr3_nt: TGCAGTGCTCGATGGGACACTGAAGCTTTCTTT; cdr3_aa: CSARWDTEAFF
j_call: TRBJ2-7; d_call: .; clone_size: .; v_call: TRBV20-1; cdr3_nt: TGCAGTGCTAGGACCCGCCAGGGGTTCTACGAGCAGTACTTC; cdr3_aa: CSARTRQGFYEQYF
j_call: TRBJ2-7; d_call: .; clone_size: few; v_call: TRBV7-9; cdr3_nt: TGTGCCAGCACCTCGTACGAGGTCCCTCGCTACGAGCAGTACTTC; cdr3_aa: CASTSYEVPRYEQYF
j_call: TRBJ1-2; d_call: .; clone_size: many; v_call: TRBV20-1; cdr3_nt: TGCAGTGCGGGCGGGTGGAGCCCTAAGAGCTATGGCTACACCTTC; cdr3_aa: CSAGGWSPKSYGYTF
j_call: TRBJ2-1; d_call: .; clone_size: few; v_call: TRBV6-4; cdr3_nt: TGTGCCAGCAGTGCCCAGCACACCGGTAGATACAATGAGCAGTTCTTC; cdr3_aa: CASSAQHTGRYNEQFF